Listed below are T cell receptor beta chains from one sample, sequenced in a study of immune evolution from preneoplasia to lung adenocarcinoma. The table came from immunoSEQ multiplex PCR; TCRdb's copy has only in-frame clones and leaves some out. The sample consists of more than 1,000 clones, 82% of them appearing once. Sequencing was carried out using FFPE atypical adenomatous hyperplasia tissue from the lung. Every receptor here comes from a person in their 70s with lung adenocarcinoma. The CDR3 runs from the conserved cysteine through the conserved F or W. The D gene is left open where the match is weak. Clone size appears in some rows only: once, few, many, or a class for an expanded clone.

V	size	J	D	CDR3	DNA
TRBV5-1	-	TRBJ2-5	TRBD2	CATRLAGVETQYF	TGCGCCACCCGACTAGCGGGAGTAGAGACCCAGTACTTC
TRBV28	-	TRBJ1-5	-	CASSLGGTNQPQHF	TGTGCCAGCAGTTTAGGGGGGACCAATCAGCCCCAGCATTTT
TRBV7-2	-	TRBJ2-2	-	CASRPSSTGELFF	TGTGCCAGCAGACCAAGTAGCACCGGGGAGCTGTTTTTT
TRBV4-3	-	TRBJ2-5	-	CASSYEWRSAQETQYF	TGCGCCAGCAGCTATGAATGGCGCAGTGCGCAAGAGACCCAGTACTTC
TRBV6-4	few	TRBJ1-2	-	CASSDSSSGPYGYTF	TGTGCCAGCAGTGACTCGAGTTCAGGCCCCTATGGCTACACCTTC
TRBV11-3	-	TRBJ2-2	TRBD2	CASSNIAGTGELFF	TGTGCCAGCAGCAACATAGCGGGTACCGGGGAGCTGTTTTTT
TRBV7-9	-	TRBJ2-1	-	CASSIHNEQFF	TGTGCCAGCAGCATCCACAATGAGCAGTTCTTC
TRBV7-6	-	TRBJ2-1	-	CASSLVVGGNEQFF	TGTGCCAGCAGCTTAGTGGTCGGCGGGAATGAGCAGTTCTTC
TRBV29-1	few	TRBJ1-3	-	CSVGAGDTIYF	TGCAGCGTTGGGGCGGGGGACACCATATATTTT
TRBV27	-	TRBJ2-2	-	CASSFYTGELFF	TGTGCCAGCAGTTTTTACACCGGGGAGCTGTTTTTT
TRBV12-2	-	TRBJ1-5	-	CASRRGQGGNQPQHF	TGTGCAAGTCGCCGGGGACAGGGGGGCAATCAGCCCCAGCATTTT
TRBV29-1	-	TRBJ1-4	TRBD1	CSVARTGGTNEKLFF	TGCAGCGTTGCCCGAACAGGGGGCACTAATGAAAAACTGTTTTTT
TRBV30	-	TRBJ2-3	-	CAWTNPGATDTQYF	TGTGCCTGGACCAATCCGGGGGCCACAGATACGCAGTATTTT
TRBV27	-	TRBJ2-7	-	CASSFSGVEQYF	TGTGCCAGCAGTTTTTCAGGGGTCGAGCAGTACTTC
TRBV4-3	-	TRBJ1-4	TRBD1	CASSQDDRGQSGEKLFF	TGCGCCAGCAGCCAAGACGACAGGGGGCAGTCGGGTGAAAAACTGTTTTTT
TRBV7-3	-	TRBJ2-7	-	CASSSGPNNEQYF	TGTGCCAGCAGCTCCGGACCCAACAACGAGCAGTACTTC
TRBV11-3	-	TRBJ2-1	-	CASSLSGNYEQFF	TGTGCCAGCAGCTTATCCGGGAACTATGAGCAGTTCTTC
TRBV28	once	TRBJ1-2	-	CASSLRQGLSNYGYTF	TGTGCCAGCAGTTTAAGGCAGGGGCTTTCTAACTATGGCTACACCTTC
TRBV7-9	-	TRBJ2-7	-	CASSLREGASPYEQYF	TGTGCCAGCAGCTTAAGGGAGGGGGCATCTCCCTACGAGCAGTACTTC
TRBV4-3	-	TRBJ1-4	-	CASSQVAGTGSEKLFF	TGCGCCAGCAGCCAAGTTGCGGGGACGGGTAGTGAAAAACTGTTTTTT
TRBV13	-	TRBJ2-7	-	CASSLGDSYEQYF	TGTGCCAGCAGCTTAGGGGACAGCTACGAGCAGTACTTC
TRBV7-3	few	TRBJ2-5	TRBD1	CASSRDRGGTQYF	TGTGCCAGCAGCCGCGACAGGGGTGGGACCCAGTACTTC
TRBV28	few	TRBJ2-3	TRBD2	CASSGLAGGYTDTQYF	TGTGCCAGCTCGGGACTAGCGGGAGGGTACACAGATACGCAGTATTTT
TRBV18	-	TRBJ2-7	TRBD2	CASSTGLAGAGEQYF	TGTGCCAGCTCAACTGGACTAGCGGGAGCGGGTGAGCAGTACTTC
TRBV18	-	TRBJ2-2	-	CASSPGQFHTGELFF	TGTGCCAGCTCACCCGGACAGTTCCACACCGGGGAGCTGTTTTTT
TRBV5-1	-	TRBJ2-3	-	CASRLAASDTQYF	TGCGCCAGCAGACTAGCTGCATCAGATACGCAGTATTTT
TRBV7-8	-	TRBJ2-7	-	CASSLRSGIVTYEQYF	TGTGCCAGCAGCTTAAGATCAGGGATTGTAACCTACGAGCAGTACTTC
TRBV6-6	few	TRBJ2-5	TRBD2	CASSSGTRDYQETQYF	TGTGCCAGCAGTTCGGGGACTAGGGACTACCAAGAGACCCAGTACTTC
TRBV21-1	-	TRBJ2-1	-	CASSKVGAGVAGEGLDNEQFF	TGTGCCAGCAGCAAAGTTGGGGCTGGGGTGGCAGGGGAGGGTCTTGACAATGAGCAGTTCTTC
TRBV7-9	once	TRBJ2-2	-	CASSTPGIGTGELFF	TGTGCCAGCAGCACCCCAGGGATCGGCACCGGGGAGCTGTTTTTT
TRBV6-5	-	TRBJ2-3	-	CASSSGIPPDTQYF	TGTGCCAGCAGTTCAGGGATCCCCCCAGATACGCAGTATTTT
TRBV30	-	TRBJ2-7	TRBD1	CAWSVQGGTYEQYF	TGTGCCTGGAGTGTACAGGGGGGAACCTACGAGCAGTACTTC
TRBV5-1	-	TRBJ2-1	TRBD1	CASSVTGGTYNEQFF	TGCGCCAGCAGCGTGACAGGGGGGACATACAATGAGCAGTTCTTC
TRBV7-9	-	TRBJ2-2	TRBD2	CASSPRGEGTGELFF	TGTGCCAGCAGTCCAAGAGGGGAGGGGACCGGGGAGCTGTTTTTT
TRBV4-2	-	TRBJ2-1	TRBD1	CASSQDGTENNEQFF	TGTGCCAGCAGCCAAGATGGGACAGAGAACAATGAGCAGTTCTTC
TRBV15	-	TRBJ1-3	-	CATMNRARNTIYF	TGTGCCACCATGAACAGGGCGAGAAACACCATATATTTT
TRBV7-3	-	TRBJ2-1	-	CASSEDGYNEQFF	TGTGCCAGCAGCGAGGACGGGTACAATGAGCAGTTCTTC